This T cell receptor (beta chain) was identified during a study of response to subunit inactivated influenza vaccine. Study-level findings and limits: The authors put forward the suggestion that each seasonal influenza vaccination may bring in only a limited number of new T cells.

TCRdb independently ran MiXCR on the RT-PCR reads; one entry per CDR3 protein. The table shows under 550,000 distinct CDR3 sequences, with around 7.7% occurring only once. This clonotype has ten or more counts. The antigen is not known. V was shortened by 5 bases and J by 5 bases, with 12 bases between the two germline ends. Germline CDR1 reads MDHEN; CDR2 reads SYDVKM. The CDR3 consists of 14 residues. This receptor was taken from a man aged 45 to 70 who received an inactivated influenza vaccine. This chain joins TRBV28 and TRBJ2-2; D unclear. Source: PBMCs from blood, taken about 23 months after vaccination. The CDR3 bases are TGTGCCAGCAGTCCCCTGTTGGCAACCGGGGAGCTGTTTTTT. It translates to CASSPLLATGELFF.